This T cell receptor (beta chain) was observed in a study of blood T cells in healthy people across ages (dated by TCRdb to between 2014 and 2016). About the full investigation: In model experiments, template switching captured about one uniquely barcoded TCR beta cDNA molecule for every two T cells. The study measured age-related changes in TCR beta repertoire diversity using deep sequencing normalized with unique cDNA molecular identifiers. The donors were divided into four age groups: young (average approximately 15 years), middle-aged (around 37), aged (about 62) and long-lived (82). To avoid experimental bias, donors of different ages were randomly spread across the sequencing lanes. Two additional independent replicas of 1 million unique cDNA reads from the same blood draw were analyzed for two donors (one aged 18 to 30 and one aged 80 or older).

In the germline V gene (reference sequence), CDR1 corresponds to SEHNR and CDR2 to FQNEAQ. Trimming removed 2 bases from V and 8 bases from J; the gene matches leave 7 bases unexplained. Inclusive of the bounding cysteine and phenylalanine, the CDR3 is 14 residues long. Here the CDR3 DNA is all that survives: 42 bases in frame from base 1. Overall results and qualifications from the work: Compared with the aged group, more naive CD4+ T cells, fewer expanded clones and increased TCR diversity were shown by the long-lived group, suggesting age selection. As age increased, observed TCR beta diversity per million T cells dropped in a roughly linear way, and a significant reduction was already evident by age roughly 40. Total diversity estimates from one million sequenced T cells were considered lower bounds and underestimates. Because donor CMV infection status was unknown, age-related changes in expanded clonotypes were potentially confounded. Observed TCR beta diversity correlated strongly with the percentage of naive T cells measured by flow cytometry. Bulk unsorted PBMC profiling prevented conclusive comparison of naive and antigen-experienced compartments.

The donors were some 36 Caucasian individuals from Russia, aged 6 to 90 years, who were systemically healthy. Each donor gave 9 to 10 milliliters of peripheral blood, collected into EDTA-treated Vacutainer tubes. Ficoll-Paque density-gradient centrifugation was used to isolate PBMCs, with at least 6.5 million obtained per sample. Total RNA, at least 6 micrograms per sample, was extracted from PBMCs with Trizol reagent. Naive CD45RAhigh/CD27high T cell percentages were measured by flow cytometry on a PBMC aliquot from every donor. Libraries were constructed by 5' RACE. This sample was sequenced with an Illumina HiSeq 2500. A second PCR of about 6 to 11 cycles was run with a J-beta primer mix and a sample-barcoded 5' primer. A template-switch 5' adaptor carrying 12 random nucleotides introduced a unique molecular identifier onto each TCR beta cDNA molecule. Each sample yielded at least 3 million CDR3-containing paired-end reads. The Mint cDNA synthesis kit, primed by a TRBC-specific oligonucleotide, was used to synthesize first-strand cDNA from all RNA. Following uracil-DNA glycosylase treatment, a first 18-cycle PCR with universal primers M1SS and BC2_uni_R was performed on all cDNA. Per the source publication's procedure: Normalization of each sample was performed by random selection of 1 million high-quality reads, each carrying a distinct molecular identifier. Reads sharing molecular identifiers were discarded rather than binned into consensus sequences. MiTCR, with a Q25 quality threshold and the strictest error-elimination algorithm, was used for CDR3 identification, clonotype clustering and error correction. A nonparametric unseen species model with Euler transformation was used to estimate lower-bound total TCR beta diversity. TCRdb reprocessing: public reads trimmed at Q25 with fastp, clones called with MiXCR, in-frame beta chains kept. Rows merge per CDR3 protein into single entries with the most common DNA and genes. The V and J calls come from TCRdb's annotation, not from the publication. The sample records around 800,000 distinct CDR3 sequences, around 62% of which are singletons. The ten largest clones add up to 28% of the sample.

Comments on this clonotype: Its antigen is not yet known. Base qualities are not provided; no much larger clone lies one nucleotide away.

Sequences were obtained from blood. The sequence was obtained from a man aged 30 to 39 in good health. The chain links TRBV7-9 with TRBJ1-2; TRBD1 agrees with 8 junctional bases. The sequence in DNA is TGTGCCAGCAGCTTAACCAACAGGGGGTTCGGCTACACCTTC. This encodes CASSLTNRGFGYTF.